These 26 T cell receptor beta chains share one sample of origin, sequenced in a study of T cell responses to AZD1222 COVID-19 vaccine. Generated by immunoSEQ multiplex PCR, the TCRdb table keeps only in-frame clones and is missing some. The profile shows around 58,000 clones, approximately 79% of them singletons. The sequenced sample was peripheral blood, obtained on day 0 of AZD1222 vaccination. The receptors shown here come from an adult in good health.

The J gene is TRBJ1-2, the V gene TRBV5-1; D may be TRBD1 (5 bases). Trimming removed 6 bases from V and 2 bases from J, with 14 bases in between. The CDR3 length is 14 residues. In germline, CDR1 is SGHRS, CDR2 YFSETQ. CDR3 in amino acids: CASTNGGINYGYTF. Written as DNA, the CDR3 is TGCGCCAGCACTAACGGGGGGATCAACTATGGCTACACCTTC.

CDR3 DNA sequence: TGCGCCAGCAGCCAAGATATCAATGCGGGCTACGCAGATACGCAGTATTTT. This codes for CASSQDINAGYADTQYF. The chain uses TRBV4-1 and TRBJ2-3; a possible D gene is TRBD2 (5 bases). V shed 0 bases and J shed 4 bases, with 17 bases lying between them. Per the germline V gene, CDR1 is MGHRA and CDR2 is YSYEKL. The CDR3 is 17 residues long.

The chain's CDR3 is CACKRAVTNTGELFF. CDR3 coding DNA: TGTGCCTGTAAGAGGGCGGTTACAAACACCGGGGAGCTGTTTTTT. This rearrangement joins TRBV30 to TRBJ2-2; the D gene is possibly TRBD2 (5 bases). Germline V gene sequence: CDR1 GTSNPN, CDR2 SVGIG (reference sequence). This CDR3 is 15 amino acids long. Trimming took off 6 bases at V and 2 bases at J, with 16 bases between the two ends.

This chain's CDR3 is CSVDQGAAGPFF. DNA for the CDR3: TGCAGCGTTGACCAGGGGGCAGCGGGCCCGTTCTTC. The chain is built from TRBV29-1 and TRBJ2-1, with TRBD1 matching over 8 bases. CDR1 and CDR2 from the germline V gene are SQVTM and ANQGSEA. V lost 3 bases, J lost 15 bases, and 10 bases stayed unmatched. This CDR3 region has 12 residues.

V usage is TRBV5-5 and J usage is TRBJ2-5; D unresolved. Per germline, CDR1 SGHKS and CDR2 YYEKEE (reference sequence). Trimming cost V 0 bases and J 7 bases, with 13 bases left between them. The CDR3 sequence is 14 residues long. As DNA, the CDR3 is TGTGCCAGCAGCTTGGATTGGGCACTGGGGACCCAGTACTTC. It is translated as CASSLDWALGTQYF.

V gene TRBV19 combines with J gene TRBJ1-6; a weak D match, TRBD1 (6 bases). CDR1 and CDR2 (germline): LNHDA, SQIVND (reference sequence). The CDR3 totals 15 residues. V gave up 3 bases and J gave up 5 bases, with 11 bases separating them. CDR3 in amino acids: CASSMDRGNNSPLHF. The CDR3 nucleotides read TGTGCCAGTAGTATGGACAGAGGGAATAATTCACCCCTCCACTTT.

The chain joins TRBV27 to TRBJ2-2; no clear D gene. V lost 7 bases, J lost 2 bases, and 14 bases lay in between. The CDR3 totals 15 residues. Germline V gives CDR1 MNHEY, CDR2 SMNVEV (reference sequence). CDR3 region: CASTKGRINTGELFF. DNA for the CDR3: TGTGCCAGCACAAAAGGGCGGATTAACACCGGGGAGCTGTTTTTT.

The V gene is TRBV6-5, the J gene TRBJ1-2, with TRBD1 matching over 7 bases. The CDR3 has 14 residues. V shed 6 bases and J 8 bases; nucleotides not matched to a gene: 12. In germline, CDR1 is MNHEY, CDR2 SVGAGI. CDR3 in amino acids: CASSRKRDRVGYTF. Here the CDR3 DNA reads TGTGCCAGCAGCCGCAAAAGAGACAGGGTGGGCTACACCTTC.

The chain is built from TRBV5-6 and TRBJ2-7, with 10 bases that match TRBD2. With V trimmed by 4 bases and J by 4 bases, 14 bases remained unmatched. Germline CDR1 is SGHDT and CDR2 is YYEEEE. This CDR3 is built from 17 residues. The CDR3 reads CASSPLHSSGRTYEQYF. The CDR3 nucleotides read TGTGCCAGCAGCCCTCTTCATTCTAGCGGGAGAACGTACGAGCAGTACTTC.

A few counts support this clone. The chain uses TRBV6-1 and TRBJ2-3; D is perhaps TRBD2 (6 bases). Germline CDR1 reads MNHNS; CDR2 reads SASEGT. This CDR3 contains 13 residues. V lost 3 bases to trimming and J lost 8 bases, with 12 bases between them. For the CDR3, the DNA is TGTGCCAGCAGTGAGACGACTAGGCGTACGCAGTATTTT. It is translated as CASSETTRRTQYF.

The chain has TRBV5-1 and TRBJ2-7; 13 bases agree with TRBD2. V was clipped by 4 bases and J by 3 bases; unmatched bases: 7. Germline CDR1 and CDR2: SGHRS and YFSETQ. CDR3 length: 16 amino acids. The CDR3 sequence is CASSPGTSGAFYEQYF. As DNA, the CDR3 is TGCGCCAGCAGCCCCGGGACTAGCGGGGCCTTCTACGAGCAGTACTTC. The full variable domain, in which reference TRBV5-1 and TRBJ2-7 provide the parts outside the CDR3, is KAGVTQTPRYLIKTRGQQVTLSCSPISGHRSVSWYQQTPGQGLQFLFEYFSETQRNKGNFPGRFSGRQFSNSRSEMNVSTLELGDSALYLCASSPGTSGAFYEQYFGPGTRLTVT.

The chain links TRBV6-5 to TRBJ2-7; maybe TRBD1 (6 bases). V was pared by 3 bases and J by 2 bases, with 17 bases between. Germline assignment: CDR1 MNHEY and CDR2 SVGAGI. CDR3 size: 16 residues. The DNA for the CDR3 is TGTGCCAGCAGTTATTCTATCTCTGGACAGACCTACGAGCAGTACTTC. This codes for CASSYSISGQTYEQYF.

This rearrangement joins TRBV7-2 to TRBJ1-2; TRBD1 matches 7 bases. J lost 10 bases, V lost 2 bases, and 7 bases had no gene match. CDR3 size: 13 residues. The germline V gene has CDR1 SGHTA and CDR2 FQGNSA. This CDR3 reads CASSLLQGLVYTF. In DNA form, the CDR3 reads TGTGCCAGCAGCTTATTACAGGGGCTTGTCTACACCTTC. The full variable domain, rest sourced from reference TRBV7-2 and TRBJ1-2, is GAGVSQSPSNKVTEKGKDVELRCDPISGHTALYWYRQSLGQGLEFLIYFQGNSAPDKSGLPSDRFSAERTGGSVSTLTIQRTQQEDSAVYLCASSLLQGLVYTFGSGTRLTVV.

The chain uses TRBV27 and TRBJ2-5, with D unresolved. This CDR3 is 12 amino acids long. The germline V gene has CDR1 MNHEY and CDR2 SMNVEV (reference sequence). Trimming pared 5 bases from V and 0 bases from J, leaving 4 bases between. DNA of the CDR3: TGTGCCAGCAGTCCCAACCAAGAGACCCAGTACTTC. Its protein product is CASSPNQETQYF.

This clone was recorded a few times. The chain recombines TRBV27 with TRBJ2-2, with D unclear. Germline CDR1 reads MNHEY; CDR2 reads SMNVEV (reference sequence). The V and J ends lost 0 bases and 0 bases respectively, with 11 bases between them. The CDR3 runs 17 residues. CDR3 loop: CASSLSIQLANTGELFF. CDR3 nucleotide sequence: TGTGCCAGCAGTTTATCGATACAGCTCGCGAACACCGGGGAGCTGTTTTTT.

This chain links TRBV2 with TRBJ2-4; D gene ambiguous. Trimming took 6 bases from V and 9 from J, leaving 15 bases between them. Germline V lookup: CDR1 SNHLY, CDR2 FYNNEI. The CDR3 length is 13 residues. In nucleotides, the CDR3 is TGTGCCAGCAGCTCCGACACCGCTCGCATTCAGTACTTC. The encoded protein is CASSSDTARIQYF.

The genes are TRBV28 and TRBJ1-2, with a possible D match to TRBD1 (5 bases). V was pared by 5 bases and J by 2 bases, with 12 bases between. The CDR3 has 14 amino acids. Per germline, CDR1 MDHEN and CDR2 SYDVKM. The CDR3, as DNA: TGTGCCAGCAGTCCCCAGGGCCTCAACTATGGCTACACCTTC. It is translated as CASSPQGLNYGYTF.

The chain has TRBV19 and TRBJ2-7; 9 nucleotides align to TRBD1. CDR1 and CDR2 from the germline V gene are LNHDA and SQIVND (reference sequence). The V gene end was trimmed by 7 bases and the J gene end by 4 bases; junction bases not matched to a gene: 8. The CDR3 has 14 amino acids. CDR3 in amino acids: CASTPGDRGYEQYF. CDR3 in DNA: TGTGCCAGTACCCCGGGAGACAGGGGGTACGAGCAGTACTTC. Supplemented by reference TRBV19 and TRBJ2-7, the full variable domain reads DGGITQSPKYLFRKEGQNVTLSCEQNLNHDAMYWYRQDPGQGLRLIYYSQIVNDFQKGDIAEGYSVSREKKESFPLTVTSAQKNPTAFYLCASTPGDRGYEQYFGPGTRLTVT.

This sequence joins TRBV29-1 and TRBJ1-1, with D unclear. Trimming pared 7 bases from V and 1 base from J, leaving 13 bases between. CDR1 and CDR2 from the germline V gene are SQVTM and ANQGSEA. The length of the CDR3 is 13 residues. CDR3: CSAAGGGNTEAFF. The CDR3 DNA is TGCAGCGCCGCGGGTGGAGGGAACACTGAAGCTTTCTTT.

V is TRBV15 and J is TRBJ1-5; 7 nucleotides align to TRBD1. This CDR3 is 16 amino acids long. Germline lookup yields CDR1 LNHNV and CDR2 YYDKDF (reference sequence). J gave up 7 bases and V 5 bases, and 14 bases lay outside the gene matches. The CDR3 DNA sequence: TGTGCCACCAGCGGACGCAATGACAGGGTCGGGCAGCCCCAGCATTTT. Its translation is CATSGRNDRVGQPQHF.

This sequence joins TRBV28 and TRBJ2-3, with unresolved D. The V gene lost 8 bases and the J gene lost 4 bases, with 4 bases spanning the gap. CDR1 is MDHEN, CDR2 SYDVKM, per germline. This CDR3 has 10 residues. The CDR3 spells CASYSDTQYF. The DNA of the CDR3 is TGTGCCAGCTACTCAGATACGCAGTATTTT.

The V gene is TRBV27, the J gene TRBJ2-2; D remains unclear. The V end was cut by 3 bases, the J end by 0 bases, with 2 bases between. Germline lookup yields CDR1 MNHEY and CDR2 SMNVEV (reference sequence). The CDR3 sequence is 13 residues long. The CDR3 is CASSFANTGELFF. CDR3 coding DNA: TGTGCCAGCAGTTTTGCGAACACCGGGGAGCTGTTTTTT.

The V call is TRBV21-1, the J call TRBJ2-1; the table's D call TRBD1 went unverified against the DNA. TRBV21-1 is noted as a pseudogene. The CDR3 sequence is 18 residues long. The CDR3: CASSKVGGQESSYNEQFF. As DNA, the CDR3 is TGTGCCAGCAGCAAAGTTGGGGGCCAGGAAAGCTCCTACAATGAGCAGTTCTTC.

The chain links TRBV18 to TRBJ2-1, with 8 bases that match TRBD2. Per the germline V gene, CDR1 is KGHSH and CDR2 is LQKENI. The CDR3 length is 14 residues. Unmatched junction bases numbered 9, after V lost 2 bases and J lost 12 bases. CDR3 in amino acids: CASSPSLAGGPQFF. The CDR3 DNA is TGTGCCAGCTCACCATCCCTAGCGGGTGGTCCGCAGTTCTTC.

As DNA, the CDR3 is TGCGCCAGCAGTGACAGGGTACCAGCTTTCTTT. This translates into CASSDRVPAFF. The chain carries TRBV5-1 and TRBJ1-1; 7 nucleotides align to TRBD1. Trimming at V came to 5 bases and at J to 10 bases, leaving 5 bases not matched to a gene. CDR3 length: 11 residues. Germline V lookup: CDR1 SGHRS, CDR2 YFSETQ.

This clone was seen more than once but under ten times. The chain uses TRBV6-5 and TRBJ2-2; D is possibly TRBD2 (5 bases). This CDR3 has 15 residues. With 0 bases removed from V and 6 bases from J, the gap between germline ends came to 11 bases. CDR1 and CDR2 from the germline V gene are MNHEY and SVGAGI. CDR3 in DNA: TGTGCCAGCAGTTACTCGAACGTCGGGGCCGGGGAGCTGTTTTTT. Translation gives CASSYSNVGAGELFF.